The TCR beta chain under discussion was sequenced for a study of blood T cell repertoires in COVID-19. Study-wide context: The samples span acute and convalescent COVID-19 from the United States, Italy and Spain.

In the source study's methods: Using reference gene primer amplification, nucleated cell counts were estimated. Clones were sequenced by immunoSEQ multiplex PCR, and TCRdb holds only the in-frame ones, with some missing. V and J calls plus clone size are reproduced from that table; the DNA served to infer D and trimming. Of around 290,000 clones in the sample, roughly 90% were seen once. Germline CDR1 is GTSNPN and CDR2 is SVGIG (reference sequence). This CDR3 has 15 amino acids. Trimming left V 2 bases short and J 6 bases short, with 17 bases between. Seattle's enrolled individuals joined amid active infection and were then monitored longitudinally.

This clonotype originated in a woman between 65 and 79 years old with COVID-19, enrolled during active disease. Source material: peripheral blood. This chain connects TRBV30 to TRBJ1-5, with D tentatively TRBD1 (6 bases). As DNA, the CDR3 is TGTGCCTGGAGTTTGAGAGGGGGGGAAGGTCAGCCCCAGCATTTT. This translates into CAWSLRGGEGQPQHF.